Listed here are 4 T cell receptor beta chains from one sample, sequenced in a study of blood T cell repertoires in COVID-19. The data were produced by immunoSEQ multiplex PCR, yet TCRdb's version contains in-frame clones alone and is incomplete. The table records 60,000 to 65,000 clones, 78% of them present only once. Sequencing was carried out using peripheral blood. All receptors derive from a man aged 55 to 70 with COVID-19, enrolled during active disease.

The chain is built from TRBV11-3 and TRBJ2-7; a weak D match, TRBD1 (5 bases). CDR1 and CDR2 (germline): SGHNT, YENEEA. V gave up 1 base and J gave up 2 bases, with 9 bases separating them. The CDR3 covers 14 residues. Written as DNA, the CDR3 is TGTGCCAGCAGCTTAGTAGGGGTGGCCTACGAGCAGTACTTC. It codes for CASSLVGVAYEQYF.

This clone was picked up a small number of times. The chain recombines TRBV12-5 with TRBJ2-1; 7 nucleotides match TRBD2. CDR3 size: 14 residues. With V trimmed by 1 base and J by 5 bases, 2 bases remained unmatched. CDR1 and CDR2 from the germline V gene are LGHNT and FRNRAP. DNA for the CDR3: TGTGCTAGTGGTTTGGGCGGGAGCCACAATGAGCAGTTCTTC. Its protein product is CASGLGGSHNEQFF.

This clone came up many times. The chain employs TRBV25-1 and TRBJ1-4; D remains ambiguous. V shed 4 bases and J shed 0 bases, with 15 bases lying between them. There are 17 residues in the CDR3. CDR1 and CDR2 from the germline V gene are MGHDK and SYGVNS. The CDR3: CASSAKTYPATNEKLFF. CDR3 sequence (DNA): TGTGCCAGCAGTGCCAAGACATATCCCGCAACTAATGAAAAACTGTTTTTT.

The V call is TRBV3-1 (or the pseudogene TRBV3-2), the J call TRBJ2-7; D might be TRBD1 (7 bases). The germline V and J ends were trimmed by 0 bases and 2 bases, with 11 bases remaining between them. Germline V CDR1 and CDR2: LGHDT, YNNKEL (reference sequence). The CDR3 covers 15 residues. This CDR3 is CASSQDAGGTYEQYF. The CDR3 DNA sequence: TGTGCCAGCAGCCAAGATGCAGGGGGGACCTACGAGCAGTACTTC.